The 9 T cell receptor beta chains below all came from one sample that was sequenced in a study of OX40 agonist ivuxolimab in advanced cancers. Clones were read by immunoSEQ multiplex PCR, and TCRdb kept only the in-frame ones, dropping some. Of some 100,000 clones detected, just over 90% appear once; the ten largest clones hold 0.31%. The material was CD4+ or CD8+ T cells sorted from blood, obtained in a trial of the OX40 agonist ivuxolimab. The receptors stem from an adult with an advanced solid tumor such as melanoma, head and neck, liver or kidney cancer.

V and J are TRBV7-2 and TRBJ2-7, with D possibly matching TRBD2 (6 bases). Trimming pared 3 bases from V and 2 bases from J, leaving 17 bases between. The CDR3 length is 16 residues. CDR1 is SGHTA and CDR2 is FQGNSA in the germline V gene. The CDR3 loop is CASSFGGTYLTYEQYF. CDR3 DNA sequence: TGTGCCAGCAGCTTCGGCGGGACTTACCTAACCTACGAGCAGTACTTC.

The chain is built from TRBV5-1 and TRBJ1-2; 11 bases agree with TRBD1. The ends lost 3 bases at V and 1 base at J; junction bases unmatched: 2. The CDR3 loop spans 15 amino acids. Germline V lookup: CDR1 SGHRS, CDR2 YFSETQ. The CDR3 region is CASSWGQGDNYGYTF. Here the CDR3 DNA reads TGCGCCAGCAGCTGGGGACAGGGGGATAACTATGGCTACACCTTC.

With respect to this clone: The same CDR3 can be traced to other DNA sequences in this sample. The CDR3: CASSEESTDTQYF. In DNA form, the CDR3 reads TGTGCCAGCAGTGAAGAGTCCACAGATACGCAGTATTTT. This chain uses TRBV2 with TRBJ2-3; no definite D call. CDR3 size: 13 residues. Looked up from germline, CDR1 is SNHLY and CDR2 is FYNNEI. V lost 1 base, J lost 2 bases, and 4 bases lay in between.

The gene calls are TRBV7-9 and TRBJ1-4; 7 bases line up with TRBD1. Trimming at V came to 1 base and at J to 8 bases, leaving 7 bases not matched to a gene. The CDR3 extends over 15 amino acids. Germline CDR1 is SEHNR and CDR2 is FQNEAQ (reference sequence). CDR3 loop: CASSLGATGREKLFF. CDR3 sequence (DNA): TGTGCCAGCAGCTTAGGAGCGACAGGGAGAGAAAAACTGTTTTTT.

V usage is TRBV11-2 and J usage is TRBJ2-3; D is perhaps TRBD2 (5 bases). Deletions cut 4 bases from V and 5 bases from J, with 10 bases between. Germline V gene lookup returns CDR1 SGHAT and CDR2 FQNNGV. The CDR3 has 13 residues. DNA for the CDR3: TGTGCCAGCAGCTCTGGGGAGATAGATACGCAGTATTTT. Translated: CASSSGEIDTQYF.

The chain couples TRBV6-1 to TRBJ2-5; the match to TRBD1 covers 7 bases. This CDR3 spans 12 amino acids. J lost 5 bases, V lost 6 bases, and 3 bases had no gene match. Germline CDR1 is MNHNS and CDR2 is SASEGT. The DNA of the CDR3 is TGTGCCAGCAGCTCGACAGGGGAGACCCAGTACTTC. Amino acid sequence: CASSSTGETQYF.

The CDR3 DNA reads as TGTGCCAGCAGTTACGTGGCGGGAGGAAACGAGCAGTACTTC. Translated, it gives CASSYVAGGNEQYF. V usage is TRBV6-5 and J usage is TRBJ2-7; 8 positions match TRBD2. CDR1 is MNHEY, CDR2 SVGAGI, per germline. This CDR3 contains 14 residues. Trimming cost V 2 bases and J 5 bases; bases outside gene matches: 5.

The chain uses TRBV7-6 and TRBJ2-2; 11 nucleotides align to TRBD2. Trimming at V came to 5 bases and at J to 5 bases, leaving 13 bases not matched to a gene. The germline gives CDR1 SGHVS, CDR2 FNYEAQ. This CDR3 contains 18 residues. CDR3 nucleotide sequence: TGTGCCAGCAGCCTCACTAGCGGGAGCGTATCGCGGACCGGGGAGCTGTTTTTT. Translation gives CASSLTSGSVSRTGELFF.

The V call is TRBV19, the J call TRBJ1-2; TRBD1 aligns across 10 bases. CDR1 is LNHDA, CDR2 SQIVND, per germline (reference sequence). V dropped 4 bases and J dropped 7; count of bases not matched to a gene: 9. The CDR3 is 15 amino acids. CDR3 residues: CASSTDRGRRAGYTF. CDR3 DNA: TGTGCCAGTAGTACTGACAGGGGGCGCCGGGCTGGCTACACCTTC.